This T cell receptor (beta chain) is from a study of shared clonotypes between healthy human individuals. The CDR3 loop spans 16 amino acids. The run depth of the assay was deep. Sequencing used immunoSEQ multiplex PCR; TCRdb keeps in-frame clones, though not all of them. Here the sample spans 2 million to 2.5 million clones, approximately 94% being singletons. Naive-designated CD8 cells lacked CD45RO, were positively enriched for CCR7, and omitted terminally differentiated effector memory CD45RA+ cells. The sample taken for sequencing was naive CD8+ T cells sorted from blood. The clonotype comes from a man between 18 and 29 years old in good health. This chain links TRBV21-1 with TRBJ2-5; TRBD1 is taken as the D call from the table, unchecked against the DNA. TRBV21-1 counts as a pseudogene. CDR3 sequence reads: CASSSRDRGRQETQYF. CDR3 bases: TGTGCCAGCAGCTCAAGGGACAGGGGGCGACAAGAGACCCAGTACTTC.